This T cell receptor beta chain was sequenced during a study of T cells of healthy individuals. Germline V gene lookup returns CDR1 KGHDR and CDR2 SFDVKD. The CDR3 length is 12 residues. Trimming stripped 2 bases from V and 14 bases from J, with 12 bases between. At least ten counts were recorded for this clonotype. MiXCR, applied by TCRdb to the 5' RACE reads, yields one record per CDR3 protein. Seen here are 100,000 or so distinct CDR3 sequences, 17% observed once, and the top ten hold around 6.5%. J is TRBJ2-1 and V is TRBV24-1, with TRBD1 as a possible D gene (5 bases). The origin of this receptor is a human donor in good health. The chain's CDR3 is CATSDYRLEKFF. Here the CDR3 DNA reads TGTGCCACCAGTGATTACAGGTTGGAGAAGTTCTTC.